The 27 T cell receptor beta chains reported below all come from one sample, sequenced in a study of blood T cells in healthy people across ages. Primed by a sample-barcoded 5' primer and a J-beta primer mix, a second PCR proceeded for 7 to 11 cycles. In TCRdb, the 5' RACE reads were re-called with MiXCR into one record per CDR3 protein. The table has about 700,000 distinct CDR3 sequences, less than 40% seen once. Sequencing used blood. The receptors shown here come from a woman older than 75 in good health.

This clonotype was counted many times. The chain carries TRBV5-1 and TRBJ2-7, with D perhaps TRBD1 (6 bases). V lost 0 bases and J lost 0, with 10 bases in between. Germline CDR1 is SGHRS and CDR2 is YFSETQ. This CDR3 region has 15 residues. The CDR3 spells CASSLGRTVSYEQYF. CDR3 DNA: TGCGCCAGCAGCTTGGGCCGGACAGTCTCCTACGAGCAGTACTTC.

The table lists this clonotype with many counts. This chain joins TRBV11-2 and TRBJ2-5, with no clear D. V was clipped by 4 bases and J by 5 bases, with 11 bases between them. The CDR3 runs 13 residues. Looked up from germline, CDR1 is SGHAT and CDR2 is FQNNGV. CDR3 DNA sequence: TGTGCCAGCAGCTCCCGTCTGGGGGAGACCCAGTACTTC. Translated, it gives CASSSRLGETQYF.

This clonotype came up a few times. This chain uses TRBV7-2 with TRBJ2-2; a weak D match, TRBD2 (7 bases). Between the trimmed V and J ends, which lost 3 bases and 6 bases, there was a span of 17 bases. CDR1 SGHTA and CDR2 FQGNSA come from the germline V gene. This CDR3 spans 16 amino acids. This CDR3 is CASSLTLRGGPGELFF. The CDR3 nucleotides are TGTGCCAGCAGCTTGACTCTTAGGGGGGGACCCGGGGAGCTGTTTTTT.

This clonotype was observed at least ten times. CDR3 amino acids: CASSEAGEVSPLHF. As DNA, the CDR3 is TGTGCCAGCAGTGAGGCAGGGGAGGTATCACCCCTCCACTTT. The V and J genes are TRBV2 and TRBJ1-6; the D gene is possibly TRBD1 (6 bases). The CDR3 is 14 amino acids. The V gene's germline CDR1 is SNHLY and CDR2 FYNNEI. With 3 bases removed from V and 10 bases from J, the gap between germline ends came to 13 bases.

Of note for this clonotype: One end of the junction does not line up with germline, which may come from a read error. V usage is TRBV18 and J usage is TRBJ1-1, with TRBD1 as a possible D gene (6 bases). Germline V gene sequence: CDR1 KGHSH, CDR2 LQKENI. The CDR3 has 18 amino acids. The DNA of the CDR3 is TGTGCCAGCTCACCTGGACAGCGAGGGACCCCCATGAACGCTGAAGCTTTCTTT. Encoded protein: CASSPGQRGTPMNAEAFF.

This clonotype has a count of ten or more. The rearrangement uses TRBV28 and TRBJ2-7; D perhaps matches TRBD1 (5 bases). The V end lost 4 bases, the J end lost 7 bases, and 14 bases lay between the germline ends. The germline V gene encodes CDR1 MDHEN and CDR2 SYDVKM. The CDR3 loop spans 13 amino acids. Here the CDR3 reads CASSSPGAREQYF. CDR3 nucleotide sequence: TGTGCCAGCAGTTCCCCTGGGGCACGGGAGCAGTACTTC.

In the case of this clonotype: This may arise from a read error, as a much more abundant clone is one base away. This chain uses TRBV30 with TRBJ2-3, with D tentatively TRBD1 (6 bases). The germline V gene has CDR1 GTSNPN and CDR2 SVGIG (reference sequence). The CDR3 has 12 amino acids. The CDR3 here is CAWGVRDNTQYF. DNA for the CDR3: TGTGCCTGGGGTGTACGGGACAATACGCAGTATTTT. The full variable domain, rest sourced from reference TRBV30 and TRBJ2-3, is SQTIHQWPATLVQPVGSPLSLECTVEGTSNPNLYWYRQAAGRGLQLLFYSVGIGQISSEVPQNLSASRPQDRQFILSSKKLLLSDSGFYLCAWGVRDNTQYFGPGTRLTVL.

At least ten counts were recorded for this clonotype. The chain recombines TRBV7-2 with TRBJ1-1; perhaps TRBD1 as D (5 bases). Germline-derived CDR1 and CDR2 are SGHTA and FQGNSA. This CDR3 has 14 residues. Deletions cut 5 bases from V and 5 bases from J, with 15 bases between. Here the CDR3 reads CASSQRAGRTEAFF. The CDR3 region has the DNA TGTGCCAGCAGCCAACGAGCAGGGAGGACTGAAGCTTTCTTT.

This clonotype was seen repeatedly, ten times or more. Relative to the germline gene, one junction end is altered; a read error may explain this. The chain carries TRBV18 and TRBJ2-5, with D possibly being TRBD2 (5 bases). There are 13 residues in the CDR3. Germline values: CDR1 KGHSH, CDR2 LQKENI. The CDR3 region has the DNA TGTGCCAGCACACCCGGGATCCAAGAGACCCAGTACTTC. Translation: CASTPGIQETQYF.

The J gene is TRBJ1-5, the V gene TRBV20-1; no clear D gene. Germline CDR1 DFQATT, CDR2 SNEGSKA (reference sequence). CDR3 length: 14 amino acids. V lost 2 bases and J 1 base, leaving 9 bases between the germline ends. The CDR3 loop is CSARLGSSNQPQHF. CDR3 DNA: TGCAGTGCTAGACTAGGGAGCAGCAATCAGCCCCAGCATTTT.

Remarks on this clonotype: This may come from a read error, since a much larger clone is one base off. V and J are TRBV5-1 and TRBJ2-3; TRBD2 agrees at 8 bases. This CDR3 is 16 amino acids long. Losses at the gene ends were 4 bases for V and 1 base for J; bases not matched to a gene: 8. Germline CDR1 and CDR2: SGHRS and YFSETQ. The CDR3 sequence: CASSMVVSGGTDTQYF. For the CDR3, the DNA is TGCGCCAGCAGCATGGTGGTTAGCGGGGGCACAGATACGCAGTATTTT.

At least ten counts were recorded for this clonotype. This chain connects TRBV7-3 to TRBJ2-1; D may correspond to TRBD1 or TRBD2 (5 bases each). The germline CDR1 and CDR2 sequences are SGHTA and FQGTGA. The CDR3 covers 13 residues. V lost 4 bases and J 6 bases, leaving 10 bases between the germline ends. For the CDR3, the DNA is TGTGCCAGCAGCTGGGGACCGATCAATGAGCAGTTCTTC. Translation gives CASSWGPINEQFF.

This clonotype was counted ten times or more. The rearrangement uses TRBV7-2 and TRBJ2-5; TRBD1 matches at 10 bases. The V gene's germline CDR1 is SGHTA and CDR2 FQGNSA. V was clipped by 7 bases and J by 2 bases; unmatched bases: 7. The CDR3 runs 15 residues. The CDR3 DNA reads TGTGCCAGCACCAAAAGGGGACAGGGGCAAGAGACCCAGTACTTC. Translating it yields CASTKRGQGQETQYF.

This clonotype was found many times. The chain links TRBV19 to TRBJ2-6, with D possibly TRBD2 on 6 matching bases. Between the trimmed V and J ends, which lost 6 bases and 0 bases, there was a span of 12 bases. The CDR3 is made up of 16 amino acids. The germline V gene encodes CDR1 LNHDA and CDR2 SQIVND (reference sequence). The CDR3 DNA reads TGTGCCAGTAGCCCATGGGGAGGCTCTGGGGCCAACGTCCTGACTTTC. Amino acids: CASSPWGGSGANVLTF.

The count of this clonotype is one. At one of its ends the junction is not consistent with the germline gene, which may arise from a read error. The V call is TRBV15, the J call TRBJ2-2; D might be TRBD2 (5 bases). The CDR3 sequence is 13 residues long. Germline assignment: CDR1 LNHNV and CDR2 YYDKDF (reference sequence). CDR3: CATSRDEIGERFF. In nucleotides, the CDR3 is TGTGCCACCAGCAGAGACGAGATCGGGGAGCGGTTTTTT.

This clonotype was seen once. V usage is TRBV7-2 and J usage is TRBJ2-3, with a tentative D call TRBD1 (6 bases). Trimming took 4 bases from V and 0 from J, leaving 20 bases between them. The CDR3 contains 18 residues. Germline V gene lookup returns CDR1 SGHTA and CDR2 FQGNSA. CDR3 nucleotide sequence: TGTGCCAGCAGCTCACTCCGACAGGCTCTTCCTAGCACAGATACGCAGTATTTT. Its translation: CASSSLRQALPSTDTQYF.

As to this clonotype: One base away lies a much larger clone, so this may be a sequencing read error. The rearrangement uses TRBV30 and TRBJ2-5; D is possibly TRBD2 (6 bases). Trimming took off 1 base at V and 11 bases at J, with 14 bases between the two ends. Germline CDR1 and CDR2: GTSNPN and SVGIG (reference sequence). This CDR3 spans 12 amino acids. The CDR3 DNA sequence: TGTGCCTGGAGTGACCGGGACTTTGAGCAGTACTTC. Its protein is CAWSDRDFEQYF. Filled out from reference TRBV30 and TRBJ2-5, the complete variable domain reads SQTIHQWPATLVQPVGSPLSLECTVEGTSNPNLYWYRQAAGRGLQLLFYSVGIGQISSEVPQNLSASRPQDRQFILSSKKLLLSDSGFYLCAWSDRDFEQYFGPGTRLLVL.

This clonotype was found many times. The V gene is TRBV7-2, the J gene TRBJ2-7; D might be TRBD1 (5 bases). The germline CDR1 and CDR2 sequences are SGHTA and FQGNSA. The CDR3 length is 13 residues. The ends were cut back, 4 bases at V and 7 bases at J, with 14 bases in the middle. CDR3 loop: CASSSVRAIEQYF. Here the CDR3 DNA reads TGTGCCAGCAGCTCAGTCAGGGCGATTGAGCAGTACTTC.

This clonotype turned up a few times. A much larger clone lies one base from this, so it may be a read error. The gene calls are TRBV7-2 and TRBJ2-5; the D gene is possibly TRBD1 (6 bases). The DNA end favors TRBJ2-7, so the J call may be wrong. CDR1 is SGHTA and CDR2 is FQGNSA in the germline V gene. CDR3 length equals 14 residues. The CDR3 sequence is CASSCDRFSYEQYF. For the CDR3, the DNA is TGTGCCAGCAGCTGTGACAGGTTCTCCTACGAGCAGTACTTC.

V is TRBV5-5 and J is TRBJ2-7; D gene ambiguous. Germline loops: CDR1 SGHKS, CDR2 YYEKEE (reference sequence). CDR3 size: 12 residues. V lost 4 bases to trimming and J lost 3 bases, with 8 bases between them. CDR3 nucleotides: TGTGCCAGCAGCATGGGTATCTACGAGCAGTACTTC. Protein product: CASSMGIYEQYF.

This clonotype has only a few counts. The chain recombines TRBV7-2 with TRBJ2-3, with 8 positions matching TRBD1. The CDR3 covers 18 residues. From germline, CDR1 is SGHTA and CDR2 FQGNSA. With V trimmed by 2 bases and J by 2 bases, 12 bases remained unmatched. The CDR3 region has the DNA TGTGCCAGCAGCTTAAGGGCAGGGGGCGGTTGGGCCACAGATACGCAGTATTTT. Translated: CASSLRAGGGWATDTQYF. The whole variable domain, filled in from reference TRBV7-2 and TRBJ2-3, reads GAGVSQSPSNKVTEKGKDVELRCDPISGHTALYWYRQSLGQGLEFLIYFQGNSAPDKSGLPSDRFSAERTGGSVSTLTIQRTQQEDSAVYLCASSLRAGGGWATDTQYFGPGTRLTVL.

About this clonotype itself: Just one base apart from a much larger clone, this may be a read error. Written as DNA, the CDR3 is TGTGCCAGCAGCTTAGCCGCAGCAGCCTCTTCACCCCTCCACTTT. This encodes CASSLAAAASSPLHF. The chain recombines TRBV7-6 with TRBJ1-6; D uncertain. The length of the CDR3 is 15 residues. Germline loops: CDR1 SGHVS, CDR2 FNYEAQ. V was clipped by 0 bases and J by 9 bases, with 12 bases between them.

This clonotype showed up just a few times. Since a much larger clone is just one base distant, this may be a read error. The chain couples TRBV12-3 or TRBV12-4 to TRBJ1-4; D is unclear. This CDR3 contains 11 residues. The CDR3 DNA reads TGTGCCAGCAGTCCCGATGAAAAACCGTTTTTT. The encoded protein is CASSPDEKPFF.

A note on this clonotype: A read error may be the cause here, since a much bigger clone is one base away. This rearrangement joins TRBV3-1 to TRBJ1-2; D gene ambiguous. CDR1 and CDR2 from the germline V gene are LGHDT and YNNKEL (reference sequence). The CDR3 contains 15 residues. The CDR3 region has the DNA TGTGCCTGCAGCCGAGGAGTCAGTGAGGACTATGGCTACACCTTC. Encoded protein: CACSRGVSEDYGYTF.

This clonotype has a count of ten or more. This sequence joins TRBV7-2 and TRBJ2-7; D gene unclear. Trimming pared 5 bases from V and 5 bases from J, leaving 16 bases between. This CDR3 contains 14 residues. Germline lookup yields CDR1 SGHTA and CDR2 FQGNSA. CDR3 in DNA: TGTGCCAGCAGCGTCCAAGGAAGCATGGACGAGCAGTACTTC. Residues: CASSVQGSMDEQYF.

This clonotype showed up just a few times. The chain uses TRBV30 and TRBJ1-5; D is ambiguous. Germline V gene data show CDR1 as GTSNPN and CDR2 as SVGIG (reference sequence). The CDR3 spans 14 residues. Trimming removed 1 base at V and 2 bases at J, with 9 bases between. The CDR3 nucleotides are TGTGCCTGGAGTGGCTCATTGGGCAATCAGCCCCAGCATTTT. It specifies CAWSGSLGNQPQHF.

This clonotype was counted many times. V and J are TRBV20-1 and TRBJ1-6; TRBD1 aligns across 7 bases. V lost 0 bases, J lost 0 bases, and 2 bases stayed unmatched. The germline CDR1 and CDR2 sequences are DFQATT and SNEGSKA (reference sequence). The CDR3 consists of 16 residues. DNA for the CDR3: TGCAGTGCTAGAGAACAGGGGAGCTCCTATAATTCACCCCTCCACTTT. Residues: CSAREQGSSYNSPLHF.